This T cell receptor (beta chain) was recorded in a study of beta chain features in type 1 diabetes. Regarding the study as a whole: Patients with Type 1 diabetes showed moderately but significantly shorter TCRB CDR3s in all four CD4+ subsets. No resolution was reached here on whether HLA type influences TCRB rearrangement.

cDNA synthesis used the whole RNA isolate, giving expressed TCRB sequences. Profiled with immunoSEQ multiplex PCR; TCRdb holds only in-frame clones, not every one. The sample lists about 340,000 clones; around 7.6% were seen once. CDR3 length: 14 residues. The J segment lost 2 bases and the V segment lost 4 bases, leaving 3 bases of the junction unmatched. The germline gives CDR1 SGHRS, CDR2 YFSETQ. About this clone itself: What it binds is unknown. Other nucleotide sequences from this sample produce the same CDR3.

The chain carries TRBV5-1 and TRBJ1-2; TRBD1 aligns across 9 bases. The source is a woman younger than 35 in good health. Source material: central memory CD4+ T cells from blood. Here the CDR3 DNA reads TGCGCCAGCAGCCCGACAGGGGGGAACTATGGCTACACCTTC. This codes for CASSPTGGNYGYTF. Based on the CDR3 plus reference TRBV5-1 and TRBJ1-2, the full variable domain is KAGVTQTPRYLIKTRGQQVTLSCSPISGHRSVSWYQQTPGQGLQFLFEYFSETQRNKGNFPGRFSGRQFSNSRSEMNVSTLELGDSALYLCASSPTGGNYGYTFGSGTRLTVV.